The clone carrying this TCR beta chain was seen more than once but under ten times. These data come from a study of identical twins. CDR1 is SNHLY, CDR2 FYNNEI, per germline. V was pared by 6 bases and J by 6 bases, with 9 bases between. This CDR3 has 11 residues. TCRdb re-called the 5' RACE reads through MiXCR, storing one row per CDR3 protein. Of 350,000 to 600,000 distinct CDR3 sequences in the sample, 14% are singletons; the top ten hold about 0.54%. The same data also contributed to another study, on yellow fever vaccine responses in identical twins.

V and J are TRBV2 and TRBJ2-7; unclear D gene. This clonotype was obtained from a young woman in good health. Sequenced input: CD4+ T cells sorted from blood. For the CDR3, the DNA is TGTGCCAGCAGCGTCCTCGCCGAGCAGTACTTC. Translated: CASSVLAEQYF.